This T cell receptor (beta chain) was recovered during a study of T-cell reconstitution after alpha-beta-depleted transplantation in children. The authors prepared the TCRbeta library with unique molecular identifiers. Each CDR3 protein is one row after TCRdb ran MiXCR on the PCR reads. The table includes about 640,000 distinct CDR3 sequences, approximately 16% detected once. The CDR3 is 12 residues long. With 4 bases removed from V and 8 bases from J, the gap between germline ends came to 10 bases. Germline V gene data show CDR1 as SGHDT and CDR2 as YYEEEE. This receptor was identified in a human donor who donated a stem cell graft to a child with acute myeloid leukemia. Sequencing used PBMCs from the stem cell graft donor, obtained from the stem cell graft. The V call is TRBV5-6, the J call TRBJ2-4; D remains unclear. The CDR3 here is CASSGTQDIQYF. In DNA form, the CDR3 reads TGTGCCAGCAGCGGCACGCAGGACATTCAGTACTTC.